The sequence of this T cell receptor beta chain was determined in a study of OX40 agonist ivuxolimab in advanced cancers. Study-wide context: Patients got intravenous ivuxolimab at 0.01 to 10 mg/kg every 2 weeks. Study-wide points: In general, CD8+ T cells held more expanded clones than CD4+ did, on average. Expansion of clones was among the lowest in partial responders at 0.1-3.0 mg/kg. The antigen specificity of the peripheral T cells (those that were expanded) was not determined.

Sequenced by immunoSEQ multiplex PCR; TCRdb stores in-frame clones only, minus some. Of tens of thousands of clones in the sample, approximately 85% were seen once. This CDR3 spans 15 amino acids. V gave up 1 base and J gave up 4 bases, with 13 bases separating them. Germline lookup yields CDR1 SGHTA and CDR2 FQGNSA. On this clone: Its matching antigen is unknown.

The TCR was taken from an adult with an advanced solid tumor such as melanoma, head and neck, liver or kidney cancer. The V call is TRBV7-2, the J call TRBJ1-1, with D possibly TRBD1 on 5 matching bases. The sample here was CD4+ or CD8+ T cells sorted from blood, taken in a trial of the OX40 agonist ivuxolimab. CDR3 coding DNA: TGTGCCAGCAGCTTAGGAAGTACTAGGGGCACTGAAGCTTTCTTT. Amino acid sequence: CASSLGSTRGTEAFF.